A single sample is the source of the 7 T cell receptor beta chains below, sequenced in a study of blood T cell repertoires in COVID-19. Sequencing was performed with immunoSEQ multiplex PCR; in TCRdb, only in-frame clones are kept and a portion is missing. In the table there are about half a million clones, roughly 89% of which are singletons. What was sequenced was peripheral blood. These receptors came from a man between 18 and 35 years old with COVID-19, enrolled during active disease.

The V call is TRBV7-3, the J call TRBJ2-3, with TRBD1 matching over 7 bases. The CDR3 is 14 amino acids. The germline V gene has CDR1 SGHTA and CDR2 FQGTGA. Unmatched junction bases numbered 7, after V lost 5 bases and J lost 5 bases. DNA for the CDR3: TGTGCCAGCAGCCGGGACAGATTTGGAGATACGCAGTATTTT. This gives the protein CASSRDRFGDTQYF.

A remark on this clone: This sample includes further DNA sequences coding for the same CDR3. This chain links TRBV5-1 with TRBJ2-5; 7 bases match TRBD2. Germline lookup yields CDR1 SGHRS and CDR2 YFSETQ. J was trimmed by 4 bases and V by 4 bases; bases with no gene match: 16. There are 17 residues in the CDR3. The CDR3 DNA is TGCGCCAGCAGCCTTGGTGGTCTGGCGGGAGCAGGAGAGACCCAGTACTTC. Residues: CASSLGGLAGAGETQYF.

The genes are TRBV15 and TRBJ2-7, with D possibly matching TRBD2 (6 bases). The V gene's germline CDR1 is LNHNV and CDR2 YYDKDF (reference sequence). The CDR3 loop spans 13 amino acids. Trimming removed 2 bases at V and 3 bases at J, with 8 bases between. The CDR3 nucleotides read TGTGCCACCAGCAGACAGGGAGGCTACGAGCAGTACTTC. Amino acid sequence: CATSRQGGYEQYF.

V is TRBV19 and J is TRBJ1-5; D may be TRBD1 (5 bases). This CDR3 has 15 amino acids. Germline V gives CDR1 LNHDA, CDR2 SQIVND (reference sequence). Trimming left V 0 bases short and J 4 bases short, with 10 bases between. The CDR3 coding sequence is TGTGCCAGTAGTATAGACAGGGCTGGAAATCAGCCCCAGCATTTT. Translating gives CASSIDRAGNQPQHF.

The chain is built from TRBV10-3 and TRBJ2-1; D is ambiguous. Trimming shortened V by 4 bases and J by 8 bases, and 21 bases separated the two germline ends. The CDR3 totals 16 residues. The V gene's germline CDR1 is ENHRY and CDR2 SYGVKD. The CDR3 DNA follows: TGTGCCATCAGTGGCTTAGCACTGTCTAGGATGGATGAGCAGTTCTTC. Translating it yields CAISGLALSRMDEQFF.

The chain employs TRBV29-1 and TRBJ2-3, with TRBD1 matching over 7 bases. V lost 4 bases and J lost 3; bases outside the gene matches: 4. This CDR3 is 13 amino acids long. Germline CDR1 reads SQVTM; CDR2 reads ANQGSEA. CDR3 nucleotides: TGCAGCGTTGGAAGGGGGCTTACAGATACGCAGTATTTT. Protein product: CSVGRGLTDTQYF.

This chain links TRBV27 with TRBJ2-7; 8 bases map to TRBD2. Germline loops: CDR1 MNHEY, CDR2 SMNVEV (reference sequence). This CDR3 comprises 14 residues. The junction had 6 bases not matched to a gene; V was cut back by 3 bases and J by 5 bases. In nucleotides, the CDR3 is TGTGCCAGCAGTTTGGCGGGAGGTGTGGACGAGCAGTACTTC. Amino acid sequence: CASSLAGGVDEQYF.